Presented here are 16 T cell receptor beta chains from one specimen sequenced in a study of human T cells and chemical hapten exposure. TCRdb analysed the RACE reads with MiXCR anew, one entry per CDR3 protein. Of fewer than 400,000 distinct CDR3 sequences listed, around 7% are singletons. The time point here: patch test 1, 2 weeks after DPC sensitization. Treatment specified: therapeutic diphenylcyclopropenone sensitization with weekly scalp DPC. The sequences come from whole blood, collected in connection with sensitization to the hapten diphenylcyclopropenone (DPC). Receptor source: a woman under 30 with alopecia areata. Some clones in this sample may be carry-over from other donors' samples.

The table lists this clonotype with many counts. V is TRBV7-6 and J is TRBJ2-5; 8 bases are a match to TRBD2. Trimming removed 1 base from V and 6 bases from J; junction bases left unmatched: 10. The CDR3 extends over 16 amino acids. CDR1 is SGHVS and CDR2 is FNYEAQ in the germline V gene. The CDR3 bases are TGTGCCAGCAGCTTAGTAGGGCGGGGGGCCTTGAAGACCCAGTACTTC. It yields the protein CASSLVGRGALKTQYF.

The chain recombines TRBV6-2 or TRBV6-3 with TRBJ1-6; perhaps TRBD1 as D (6 bases). V was cut by 6 bases and J by 8 bases, with 14 bases left in between. This CDR3 region has 14 residues. Germline assignment: CDR1 MNHEY and CDR2 SVGEGT. In DNA, the CDR3 is TGTGCCAGCAGCAAACAGGGAGACTATTCACCCCTCCACTTT. It codes for CASSKQGDYSPLHF.

This clonotype was detected only a few times. The V call is TRBV19, the J call TRBJ1-2; D gene unclear. The germline V gene encodes CDR1 LNHDA and CDR2 SQIVND (reference sequence). The CDR3 contains 14 residues. Trimming left V 10 bases short and J 4 bases short, with 19 bases between. The CDR3 DNA reads as TGTGCCACCGGTGAGGAGATCGGTGCCTATGGCTACACCTTC. It specifies CATGEEIGAYGYTF.

This clonotype was observed a handful of times. This chain connects TRBV29-1 to TRBJ1-4; D uncertain. The CDR3 has 14 amino acids. Germline loops: CDR1 SQVTM, CDR2 ANQGSEA. The V end lost 7 bases, the J end lost 0 bases, and 12 bases lay between the germline ends. This CDR3 reads CSAGPVATNEKLFF. The CDR3 DNA reads as TGCAGCGCTGGGCCCGTCGCAACTAATGAAAAACTGTTTTTT. Drawing the rest from reference TRBV29-1 and TRBJ1-4, the complete variable domain is SAVISQKPSRDICQRGTSLTIQCQVDSQVTMMFWYRQQPGQSLTLIATANQGSEATYESGFVIDKFPISRPNLTFSTLTVSNMSPEDSSIYLCSAGPVATNEKLFFGSGTQLSVL.

The chain combines TRBV6-5 with TRBJ1-2; 8 nucleotides align to TRBD1. The germline CDR1 and CDR2 sequences are MNHEY and SVGAGI. V shed 3 bases, J shed 2 bases, and the junction held 8 bases outside the gene matches. The CDR3 consists of 16 residues. The CDR3 here is CASSYGTGLGNYGYTF. Written as DNA, the CDR3 is TGTGCCAGCAGTTATGGGACAGGCCTCGGCAACTATGGCTACACCTTC.

Only a few counts were recorded for this clonotype. The chain carries TRBV20-1 and TRBJ2-4; 10 bases align to TRBD1. This CDR3 has 13 amino acids. Germline CDR1 is DFQATT and CDR2 is SNEGSKA (reference sequence). Trimming cost V 5 bases and J 8 bases; bases outside gene matches: 6. Here the CDR3 DNA reads TGCAGTGCTTTGGGGACAGGGGAGGACATTCAGTACTTC. This encodes CSALGTGEDIQYF.

In its sample, this clonotype was seen a few times. This chain joins TRBV6-2 or TRBV6-3 and TRBJ2-5, with a weak D call TRBD2 (5 bases). Germline lookup yields CDR1 MNHEY and CDR2 SVGEGT. This CDR3 region has 13 residues. V lost 2 bases to trimming and J lost 9 bases, with 13 bases between them. DNA of the CDR3: TGTGCCAGCAGTTACGGGAGCCTTACCGCCCAGTACTTC. Translated: CASSYGSLTAQYF.

This clonotype was found a few times. The V call is TRBV20-1, the J call TRBJ2-5, with 8 bases fitting TRBD1. Looked up from germline, CDR1 is DFQATT and CDR2 is SNEGSKA (reference sequence). There are 16 residues in the CDR3. J was trimmed by 1 base and V by 1 base; bases with no gene match: 8. The CDR3 region is CSARVRDRIFQETQYF. CDR3 DNA sequence: TGCAGTGCTAGAGTAAGGGACAGGATCTTCCAAGAGACCCAGTACTTC.

This clonotype was observed many times. This sequence joins TRBV6-2 or TRBV6-3 and TRBJ2-1; TRBD2 agrees at 10 bases. This CDR3 spans 15 amino acids. The V segment lost 6 bases and the J segment 5 bases; nucleotides outside the gene matches: 7. From germline, CDR1 is MNHEY and CDR2 SVGEGT. The CDR3 is CASSYDGTSDNEQFF. The DNA of the CDR3 is TGTGCCAGCAGCTACGACGGGACTAGCGACAATGAGCAGTTCTTC.

This clonotype was observed many times. The chain couples TRBV7-9 to TRBJ1-4, with D unresolved. The V gene lost 1 base and the J gene lost 4 bases, with 10 bases spanning the gap. Looked up from germline, CDR1 is SEHNR and CDR2 is FQNEAQ (reference sequence). The CDR3 is 15 residues long. The CDR3 DNA follows: TGTGCCAGCAGCTTAGTTTCGGGCCGTAATGAAAAACTGTTTTTT. Its protein is CASSLVSGRNEKLFF.

This chain links TRBV12-3 or TRBV12-4 with TRBJ2-7; D perhaps matches TRBD1 (7 bases). Trimming removed 7 bases at V and 7 bases at J, with 14 bases between. CDR3 length: 12 residues. The CDR3 is CASTWTGGEQYF. The CDR3, as DNA: TGTGCCAGCACTTGGACAGGAGGGGAGCAGTACTTC.

A few counts support this clonotype. J is TRBJ1-1 and V is TRBV4-2, with 7 bases that match TRBD1. CDR1 is LGHNA, CDR2 YNFKEQ, per germline. Trimming took 0 bases from V and 0 from J; bases not matched to a gene: 7. This CDR3 contains 17 residues. The CDR3 reads CASSQDLGGGLNTEAFF. The CDR3 bases are TGTGCCAGCAGCCAAGATTTGGGAGGGGGCTTGAACACTGAAGCTTTCTTT.

This clonotype was recorded many times. The rearrangement joins TRBV7-9 to TRBJ2-5, with 7 bases matching TRBD1. Germline V gene data show CDR1 as SEHNR and CDR2 as FQNEAQ (reference sequence). The CDR3 runs to 14 residues. V shed 5 bases and J 4 bases; nucleotides not matched to a gene: 7. The DNA for the CDR3 is TGTGCCAGCAGCACACCGGGACAGAGAGAGACCCAGTACTTC. This codes for CASSTPGQRETQYF.

V and J are TRBV6-1 and TRBJ2-7, with D perhaps matching TRBD1 or TRBD2 (5 bases each). The CDR3 is made up of 14 amino acids. Germline V gives CDR1 MNHNS, CDR2 SASEGT. Trimming shortened V by 7 bases and J by 2 bases, and 15 bases separated the two germline ends. The CDR3 loop reads CASITPLGAYEQYF. Written as DNA, the CDR3 is TGTGCCAGCATTACCCCTCTGGGGGCCTACGAGCAGTACTTC.

The gene calls are TRBV29-1 and TRBJ2-3; 8 nucleotides agree with TRBD2. The CDR3 sequence is 14 residues long. The junction had 7 bases not matched to a gene; V was cut back by 6 bases and J by 2 bases. Germline values: CDR1 SQVTM, CDR2 ANQGSEA. CDR3 in DNA: TGCAGCGTCGCCGGGGGGGCGGTCACAGATACGCAGTATTTT. Residues: CSVAGGAVTDTQYF.

This clonotype was picked up many times. The V call is TRBV27, the J call TRBJ1-1; possible D gene TRBD1, 5 bases. Deletions cut 6 bases from V and 4 bases from J, with 21 bases between. CDR1 and CDR2 from the germline V gene are MNHEY and SMNVEV (reference sequence). The CDR3 length is 16 residues. The CDR3 nucleotides read TGTGCCAGCAGGACCGAAACGGGGGACGAAGTCACTGAAGCTTTCTTT. Translated: CASRTETGDEVTEAFF.